This note documents a single T cell receptor beta chain sequence. The sample carries other DNA sequences with the same CDR3. These data come from a study of blood T cell repertoires in COVID-19. Study at large: Sites in the United States, Italy and Spain provided acute and convalescent COVID-19 samples. Nucleic acid was either cDNA or gDNA, and it came from T cells, B-cell-depleted T cells, or PBMCs.

Germline trimming cut 4 bases from V and 5 bases from J; bases unmatched to any gene: 3. This CDR3 is built from 14 residues. The germline V gene has CDR1 SGHRS and CDR2 YFSETQ. Original methodology: Reference gene primer amplification in the assay estimated nucleated cell counts. Measured with immunoSEQ multiplex PCR; TCRdb has only the in-frame clones, and not every one. V and J calls and clone size come straight from that table; D and trimming were deduced from the DNA. In the table there are about 150,000 clones, 80% to 90% of which are singletons. Sequencing input: peripheral blood. The clonotype comes from a man older than 75 with acute or convalescent COVID-19. The chain uses TRBV5-1 and TRBJ2-2; 9 positions match TRBD1. In nucleotides, the CDR3 is TGCGCCAGCAGCCTGGGACAGGGAACCGGGGAGCTGTTTTTT. It translates to CASSLGQGTGELFF.